This T cell receptor beta chain was identified during a study of T-cell reconstitution after alpha-beta-depleted transplantation in children. A note on this clonotype: The antigen is unknown.

The CDR3 consists of 13 residues. Trimming pared 7 bases from V and 5 bases from J, leaving 17 bases between. Germline CDR1 reads SQVTM; CDR2 reads ANQGSEA. Researchers prepared the TCRbeta library using unique molecular identifiers, the study reports. TCRdb reprocessed the PCR reads via MiXCR and lists one record per CDR3 protein. The data show 100,000 to 150,000 distinct CDR3 sequences, with more than 20% seen just once and about 10% held by the top ten. Study-level results: The origin of alpha-beta T cells about two months after transplant was reportedly several hundred expanded graft clones.

The source of this sequence is a male patient between 2 and 15 years old who had a stem cell transplant for chronic granulomatous disease, so the T cells may come from the graft donor. The specimen comprised PBMCs, mostly from graft donor cells, sampled 180 days after TCRalphabeta/CD19-depleted stem cell transplant. The genes are TRBV29-1 and TRBJ2-5, with D possibly matching TRBD2 (6 bases). The CDR3 protein is CSGRATSRETQYF. The CDR3 nucleotides read TGCAGCGGGAGGGCTACTTCGCGGGAGACCCAGTACTTC.